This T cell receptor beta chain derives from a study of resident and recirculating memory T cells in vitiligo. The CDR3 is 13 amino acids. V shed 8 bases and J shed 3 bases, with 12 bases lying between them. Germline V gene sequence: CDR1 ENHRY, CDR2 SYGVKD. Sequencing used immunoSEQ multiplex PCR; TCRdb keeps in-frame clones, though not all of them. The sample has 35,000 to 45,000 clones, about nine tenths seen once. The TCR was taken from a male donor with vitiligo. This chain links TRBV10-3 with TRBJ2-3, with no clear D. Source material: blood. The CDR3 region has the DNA TGTGCCATCGGCGACGCCAGGACAGATACGCAGTATTTT. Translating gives CAIGDARTDTQYF.